Below, 32 T cell receptor beta chains from the same sample are listed, as sequenced in a study of beta chain features in type 1 diabetes. As every portion of the isolated RNA was reverse transcribed, the sequencing read expressed TCRB transcripts. Profiled with immunoSEQ multiplex PCR; TCRdb holds only in-frame clones, not every one. Altogether about 130,000 clones are present, about 9.2% being singletons, with the ten largest covering 0.68%. The sequenced sample consisted of central memory CD4+ T cells from blood. These receptors all stem from a young man in good health.

This clone has just a few counts. The chain uses TRBV11-3 and TRBJ2-5, with D perhaps matching TRBD2 (6 bases). The CDR3 totals 19 residues. Deletions cut 1 base from V and 3 bases from J, with 24 bases between. CDR1 SGHNT and CDR2 YENEEA come from the germline V gene. CDR3 in DNA: TGTGCCAGCAGCTTAGGGGGTTTTGGCGGGACCCCCCACAAAGAGACCCAGTACTTC. Its translation is CASSLGGFGGTPHKETQYF.

The V gene is TRBV27, the J gene TRBJ2-4; 7 nucleotides agree with TRBD1. V dropped 5 bases and J dropped 2; count of bases not matched to a gene: 3. The CDR3 loop spans 14 amino acids. Germline values: CDR1 MNHEY, CDR2 SMNVEV (reference sequence). The CDR3 protein is CASSRQGTKNIQYF. CDR3 bases: TGTGCCAGCAGTAGACAGGGTACCAAAAACATTCAGTACTTC.

The chain recombines TRBV2 with TRBJ1-6, with TRBD1 matching over 7 bases. Trimming at V came to 2 bases and at J to 7 bases, leaving 5 bases not matched to a gene. The CDR3 runs 15 residues. CDR1 SNHLY and CDR2 FYNNEI come from the germline V gene. The DNA of the CDR3 is TGTGCCAGCAGTGAATCGGGACAGAGGAATTCACCCCTCCACTTT. Translating gives CASSESGQRNSPLHF.

This clone was found once. The chain employs TRBV27 and TRBJ2-3; 7 positions match TRBD2. With V trimmed by 8 bases and J by 3 bases, 8 bases remained unmatched. The CDR3 extends over 14 amino acids. CDR1 MNHEY and CDR2 SMNVEV come from the germline V gene (reference sequence). The CDR3 spells CASSESGVTDTQYF. The CDR3 coding sequence is TGTGCCAGCTCCGAAAGCGGGGTAACAGATACGCAGTATTTT.

V and J are TRBV5-1 and TRBJ2-5; weak D call: TRBD1 (6 bases). Germline CDR1 is SGHRS and CDR2 is YFSETQ. V was pared by 3 bases and J by 2 bases, with 17 bases between. CDR3 length: 16 amino acids. CDR3 region: CASSSTGNLGQETQYF. In DNA form, the CDR3 reads TGCGCCAGCAGCTCTACAGGGAACCTAGGGCAAGAGACCCAGTACTTC. Variable domain in full (rest from reference TRBV5-1 and TRBJ2-5): KAGVTQTPRYLIKTRGQQVTLSCSPISGHRSVSWYQQTPGQGLQFLFEYFSETQRNKGNFPGRFSGRQFSNSRSEMNVSTLELGDSALYLCASSSTGNLGQETQYFGPGTRLLVL.

This clone was detected a few times. The gene calls are TRBV30 and TRBJ1-2; D is undetermined. V was trimmed by 4 bases and J by 2 bases, leaving 8 bases between them. Germline V gene sequence: CDR1 GTSNPN, CDR2 SVGIG (reference sequence). CDR3 length equals 12 residues. The CDR3: CAWTDPNYGYTF. The CDR3 DNA is TGTGCCTGGACAGATCCAAACTATGGCTACACCTTC.

CDR3 loop: CASSLSQRADTQYF. In DNA form, the CDR3 reads TGTGCCAGCAGCTTGTCACAGAGGGCAGATACGCAGTATTTT. This sequence joins TRBV5-4 and TRBJ2-3, with TRBD2 as a possible D gene (5 bases). The CDR3 sequence is 14 residues long. Between the trimmed V and J ends, which lost 1 base and 4 bases, there was a span of 10 bases. Looked up from germline, CDR1 is SGHNT and CDR2 is YYREEE (reference sequence). The variable domain in full, with the rest retrieved from reference TRBV5-4 and TRBJ2-3, is ETGVTQSPTHLIKTRGQQVTLRCSSQSGHNTVSWYQQALGQGPQFIFQYYREEENGRGNFPPRFSGLQFPNYSSELNVNALELDDSALYLCASSLSQRADTQYFGPGTRLTVL.

The gene calls are TRBV11-3 and TRBJ2-5; D perhaps matches TRBD2 (6 bases). The V gene's germline CDR1 is SGHNT and CDR2 YENEEA. V lost 6 bases, J lost 5 bases, and 22 bases lay in between. This CDR3 is built from 16 residues. Written as DNA, the CDR3 is TGTGCCAGCAGGGGGGGTACCCGATCAAAGGGGGAGACCCAGTACTTC. Encoded protein: CASRGGTRSKGETQYF.

This clone was seen at least ten times. The chain combines TRBV5-6 with TRBJ2-2, with 15 bases matching TRBD2. V lost 3 bases, J lost 6 bases, and 3 bases stayed unmatched. Germline V gene sequence: CDR1 SGHDT, CDR2 YYEEEE. This CDR3 is built from 16 residues. CDR3 nucleotide sequence: TGTGCCAGCAGCTGGGGACTAGCGGGGGGACCCGGGGAGCTGTTTTTT. It specifies CASSWGLAGGPGELFF.

This clone was seen more than once but under ten times. The chain recombines TRBV7-2 with TRBJ2-7; 8 nucleotides line up with TRBD1. V gave up 0 bases and J gave up 2 bases; unmatched junction bases: 12. The germline CDR1 and CDR2 sequences are SGHTA and FQGNSA. This CDR3 comprises 18 residues. The CDR3 coding sequence is TGTGCCAGCAGCTTAGCCTTTGTTCCAGGGGGCGAAACCTACGAGCAGTACTTC. Encoded protein: CASSLAFVPGGETYEQYF.

The CDR3 bases are TGTGCCAGCAGTGAATTGACAGTGAGAGTTTACTTC. It is translated as CASSELTVRVYF. This chain uses TRBV6-5 with TRBJ2-7, with D perhaps matching TRBD1 (5 bases). This CDR3 contains 12 residues. Trimming took 5 bases from V and 13 from J, leaving 18 bases between them. The germline CDR1 and CDR2 sequences are MNHEY and SVGAGI.

The chain recombines TRBV2 with TRBJ2-1, with D possibly TRBD2 on 6 matching bases. Germline V gene sequence: CDR1 SNHLY, CDR2 FYNNEI. Trimming cost V 3 bases and J 6 bases, with 18 bases left between them. The CDR3 extends over 16 amino acids. The CDR3 sequence is CASSDRSAGISNEQFF. The CDR3 DNA sequence: TGTGCCAGCAGTGATCGATCTGCGGGGATAAGCAATGAGCAGTTCTTC. Based on the CDR3 plus reference TRBV2 and TRBJ2-1, the full variable domain is EPEVTQTPSHQVTQMGQEVILRCVPISNHLYFYWYRQILGQKVEFLVSFYNNEISEKSEIFDDQFSVERPDGSNFTLKIRSTKLEDSAMYFCASSDRSAGISNEQFFGPGTRLTVL.

The table lists this clone with a few counts. V is TRBV30 and J is TRBJ1-6; no definite D call. CDR3 length: 14 residues. Germline lookup yields CDR1 GTSNPN and CDR2 SVGIG (reference sequence). Trimming cost V 2 bases and J 3 bases, with 8 bases left between them. The CDR3 loop reads CAWSRRSYNSPLHF. CDR3 coding DNA: TGTGCCTGGAGTCGACGGAGCTATAATTCACCCCTCCACTTT.

This clone has more than one count but fewer than ten. Other DNA sequences in the sample encode the same CDR3. The chain has TRBV7-2 and TRBJ2-5; 16 nucleotides match TRBD2. CDR1 SGHTA and CDR2 FQGNSA come from the germline V gene. J gave up 5 bases and V 3 bases, and 3 bases lay outside the gene matches. The CDR3 totals 16 residues. Here the CDR3 reads CASSLGLAGGPETQYF. CDR3 sequence (DNA): TGTGCCAGCAGCTTGGGACTAGCGGGGGGGCCCGAGACCCAGTACTTC.

The table lists this clone with a few counts. This chain links TRBV7-3 with TRBJ2-7; weak D call: TRBD1 (6 bases). Per the germline V gene, CDR1 is SGHTA and CDR2 is FQGTGA. This CDR3 is 14 amino acids long. The germline V and J ends were trimmed by 2 bases and 0 bases, with 8 bases remaining between them. The CDR3 is CASSLAGVSYEQYF. In DNA, the CDR3 is TGTGCCAGCAGCTTAGCAGGGGTCTCCTACGAGCAGTACTTC. Full variable domain (outside the CDR3, taken from reference TRBV7-3 and TRBJ2-7): GAGVSQTPSNKVTEKGKYVELRCDPISGHTALYWYRQSLGQGPEFLIYFQGTGAADDSGLPNDRFFAVRPEGSVSTLKIQRTERGDSAVYLCASSLAGVSYEQYFGPGTRLTVT.

This rearrangement joins TRBV5-4 to TRBJ2-2, with 9 positions matching TRBD2. Looked up from germline, CDR1 is SGHNT and CDR2 is YYREEE (reference sequence). V was clipped by 1 base and J by 7 bases; unmatched bases: 8. The CDR3 length is 16 residues. CDR3 in amino acids: CASSLMGLAQYGELFF. Written as DNA, the CDR3 is TGTGCCAGCAGCTTGATGGGACTAGCTCAATACGGGGAGCTGTTTTTT.

This chain connects TRBV7-3 to TRBJ2-2, with 9 positions matching TRBD2. Germline trimming cut 4 bases from V and 4 bases from J; bases unmatched to any gene: 7. The CDR3 runs 16 residues. Germline lookup yields CDR1 SGHTA and CDR2 FQGTGA. The CDR3 nucleotides read TGTGCCAGCAGCTCCGGGACTAGCCGTCTCACCGGGGAGCTGTTTTTT. It specifies CASSSGTSRLTGELFF.

The chain recombines TRBV6-5 with TRBJ2-2, with D possibly matching TRBD1 (6 bases). The ends were cut back, 4 bases at V and 0 bases at J, with 9 bases in the middle. CDR1 is MNHEY and CDR2 is SVGAGI in the germline V gene. This CDR3 region has 15 residues. The chain's CDR3 is CASSFRGPNTGELFF. The CDR3 DNA sequence: TGTGCCAGCAGTTTCAGGGGCCCGAACACCGGGGAGCTGTTTTTT.

V and J are TRBV7-2 and TRBJ2-7; weak D call: TRBD1 (5 bases). There are 14 residues in the CDR3. Trimming shortened V by 5 bases and J by 5 bases, and 16 bases separated the two germline ends. CDR1 and CDR2 from the germline V gene are SGHTA and FQGNSA. CDR3 residues: CASSPQQGGNEQYF. The CDR3 DNA reads TGTGCCAGCAGCCCCCAGCAGGGTGGGAACGAGCAGTACTTC.

This chain joins TRBV19 and TRBJ2-1; 14 nucleotides line up with TRBD2. J gave up 8 bases and V 7 bases, and 4 bases lay outside the gene matches. The CDR3 contains 14 residues. Germline V gene lookup returns CDR1 LNHDA and CDR2 SQIVND (reference sequence). In DNA form, the CDR3 reads TGTGCCAGTAACCCGACTAGCGGGAGGGATGAGCAGTTCTTC. It encodes CASNPTSGRDEQFF.

This clone appeared a few times. The CDR3 region has the DNA TGCGCCAGCAGCACCGGACAGGGTTCCTACGAGCAGTACTTC. Its protein is CASSTGQGSYEQYF. The rearrangement uses TRBV5-1 and TRBJ2-7, with 8 bases that match TRBD1. J gave up 1 base and V 4 bases, and 4 bases lay outside the gene matches. This CDR3 is 14 amino acids long. The germline V gene has CDR1 SGHRS and CDR2 YFSETQ.

The genes are TRBV6-6 and TRBJ2-1; 11 bases map to TRBD1. The CDR3 extends over 14 amino acids. Germline CDR1 MNHNY, CDR2 SVGAGI (reference sequence). V trimming: 8 bases; J trimming: 6 bases; junction bases outside the gene matches: 6. The CDR3 bases are TGTGCCAGCTTCCGGGACAGGGGGAGCAATGAGCAGTTCTTC. As protein: CASFRDRGSNEQFF.

The chain couples TRBV9 to TRBJ1-3, with a possible D match to TRBD1 (5 bases). The CDR3 totals 14 residues. V lost 0 bases and J lost 2, with 6 bases in between. Looked up from germline, CDR1 is SGDLS and CDR2 is YYNGEE. The CDR3 coding sequence is TGTGCCAGCAGCGTAGCAGGGACTGGAAACACCATATATTTT. Encoded protein: CASSVAGTGNTIYF.

This clone was seen a handful of times. The V gene is TRBV11-2, the J gene TRBJ2-1, with TRBD2 matching 10 bases. From germline, CDR1 is SGHAT and CDR2 FQNNGV. V lost 1 base and J lost 8; bases outside the gene matches: 5. The CDR3 length is 15 residues. The CDR3 region is CASSLGSGGLYEQFF. DNA of the CDR3: TGTGCCAGCAGCTTAGGTAGCGGGGGGTTATATGAGCAGTTCTTC.

This chain links TRBV7-9 with TRBJ2-2, with D perhaps matching TRBD1 (5 bases). The CDR3 is 14 amino acids. Deletions cut 5 bases from V and 6 bases from J, with 13 bases between. CDR1 is SEHNR and CDR2 is FQNEAQ in the germline V gene (reference sequence). This CDR3 is CASSTQGWAGELFF. The CDR3 DNA sequence: TGTGCCAGCAGCACCCAGGGATGGGCCGGGGAGCTGTTTTTT.

The chain has TRBV11-2 and TRBJ2-7, with 8 bases that match TRBD1. The CDR3 is made up of 13 amino acids. With 3 bases clipped from V and 5 bases from J, the junction kept 3 bases outside the gene matches. Looked up from germline, CDR1 is SGHAT and CDR2 is FQNNGV. This chain's CDR3 is CASSLTGDDEQYF. CDR3 in DNA: TGTGCCAGCAGCTTGACAGGGGACGACGAGCAGTACTTC.

The table lists this clone with a few counts. This rearrangement joins TRBV18 to TRBJ1-6; the D gene is possibly TRBD1 (6 bases). The V gene lost 1 base and the J gene lost 7 bases, with 17 bases spanning the gap. Germline-derived CDR1 and CDR2 are KGHSH and LQKENI. The CDR3 contains 17 residues. The DNA of the CDR3 is TGTGCCAGCTCACCACGGACAGTGGGAAATGGGAATTCACCCCTCCACTTT. It translates to CASSPRTVGNGNSPLHF.

The chain recombines TRBV19 with TRBJ1-2; D is ambiguous. The V gene's germline CDR1 is LNHDA and CDR2 SQIVND (reference sequence). V lost 4 bases and J lost 8, with 14 bases in between. The CDR3 totals 13 residues. CDR3 bases: TGTGCCAGTAGTAGGACTGGGATGGAAGGCTACACCTTC. Translating it yields CASSRTGMEGYTF.

This clone was counted at least ten times. The V call is TRBV9, the J call TRBJ2-2, with D maybe TRBD2 (5 bases). Germline CDR1 reads SGDLS; CDR2 reads YYNGEE. Trimming removed 4 bases from V and 4 bases from J, with 11 bases in between. This CDR3 spans 14 amino acids. CDR3 bases: TGTGCCAGCAGCCTCCACGGAGGCACCGGGGAGCTGTTTTTT. Translated, it gives CASSLHGGTGELFF.

This clone was counted a few times. V and J are TRBV5-1 and TRBJ2-2; 15 nucleotides agree with TRBD2. Trimming took 2 bases from V and 7 from J; bases not matched to a gene: 12. The CDR3 spans 19 residues. Germline V lookup: CDR1 SGHRS, CDR2 YFSETQ. CDR3: CASSLIGLAGGPVDGELFF. CDR3 bases: TGCGCCAGCAGCTTAATAGGACTAGCGGGGGGGCCAGTTGACGGGGAGCTGTTTTTT.

V usage is TRBV30 and J usage is TRBJ1-2, with 7 nucleotides matching TRBD1. J lost 2 bases, V lost 2 bases, and 5 bases had no gene match. This CDR3 has 14 amino acids. Per germline, CDR1 GTSNPN and CDR2 SVGIG (reference sequence). In nucleotides, the CDR3 is TGTGCCTGGAGTAACACAGGGGACAACTATGGCTACACCTTC. This encodes CAWSNTGDNYGYTF.

The chain carries TRBV9 and TRBJ2-2, with TRBD1 matching over 8 bases. The CDR3 totals 15 residues. The germline gives CDR1 SGDLS, CDR2 YYNGEE. With 4 bases clipped from V and 0 bases from J, the junction kept 2 bases outside the gene matches. CDR3 nucleotide sequence: TGTGCCAGCAGCCCGGACAGGGCGAACACCGGGGAGCTGTTTTTT. As protein: CASSPDRANTGELFF. Full variable domain (rest looked up from reference TRBV9 and TRBJ2-2): DSGVTQTPKHLITATGQRVTLRCSPRSGDLSVYWYQQSLDQGLQFLIQYYNGEERAKGNILERFSAQQFPDLHSELNLSSLELGDSALYFCASSPDRANTGELFFGEGSRLTVL.